Below, 20 T cell receptor beta chains from the same sample are listed, as sequenced in a study of Ad26.COV2.S vaccination and SARS-CoV-2 variants. This sample's treatment: around 19 received Ad26.COV2.S at low or high dose, single or two shots; about 5 received placebo; per-sample allocation not given. Collection of samples fell on day 63 after the first vaccine or placebo injection. The assay was immunoSEQ multiplex PCR, and TCRdb's table has in-frame clones only and misses some. The sample includes around 400,000 clones, 75% to 95% of them seen just once. The source material was peripheral blood, sampled in a trial of Ad26.COV2.S vaccine versus placebo. The receptors here all came from a person between 18 and 65 years old who received the Ad26.COV2.S COVID-19 vaccine or a placebo.

CDR3 nucleotide sequence: TGCGCCAGCAGCCCTAAGAGAGGGCTCCGGGACAGGGACACTGAAGCTTTCTTT. Translating it yields CASSPKRGLRDRDTEAFF. V gene TRBV4-1 combines with J gene TRBJ1-1; 9 nucleotides agree with TRBD1. This CDR3 has 18 residues. V gave up 4 bases and J gave up 3 bases; unmatched junction bases: 15. In germline, CDR1 is MGHRA, CDR2 YSYEKL.

The chain is built from TRBV28 and TRBJ1-4; D perhaps matches TRBD1 (6 bases). V shed 6 bases and J shed 3 bases, with 17 bases lying between them. Germline V CDR1 and CDR2: MDHEN, SYDVKM. The CDR3 extends over 16 amino acids. The CDR3 coding sequence is TGTGCCAGCAGATCCCAGGGGCTAGGATCTAATGAAAAACTGTTTTTT. This gives the protein CASRSQGLGSNEKLFF.

The chain recombines TRBV6-5 with TRBJ1-1; D is unresolved. Trimming shortened V by 5 bases and J by 6 bases, and 13 bases separated the two germline ends. Per the germline V gene, CDR1 is MNHEY and CDR2 is SVGAGI. This CDR3 region has 13 residues. The DNA of the CDR3 is TGTGCCAGCAGTACCCCCCTATTATCTGAAGCTTTCTTT. Translation: CASSTPLLSEAFF.

The rearrangement uses TRBV4-3 and TRBJ2-1; 10 nucleotides line up with TRBD2. The CDR3 sequence is 15 residues long. V lost 1 base and J lost 8; bases outside the gene matches: 5. Germline V CDR1 and CDR2: LGHNA, YSLEER. In DNA, the CDR3 is TGCGCCAGCAGCCAAGTCCTAGCGGGAGAATATGAGCAGTTCTTC. Protein product: CASSQVLAGEYEQFF.

The rearrangement links TRBV15 to TRBJ2-6, with 8 bases lining up with TRBD1. Germline V CDR1 and CDR2: LNHNV, YYDKDF (reference sequence). The trim removed 8 bases at V and 1 base at J, leaving 7 bases unmatched. This CDR3 contains 16 residues. The CDR3 is CATGDRLGSGANVLTF. The CDR3 nucleotides are TGTGCCACCGGGGACAGGCTTGGGTCTGGGGCCAACGTCCTGACTTTC.

This chain connects TRBV29-1 to TRBJ2-7; 7 bases are a match to TRBD1. The CDR3 spans 15 residues. Germline CDR1 and CDR2: SQVTM and ANQGSEA. Trimming at V came to 1 base and at J to 4 bases, leaving 10 bases not matched to a gene. Here the CDR3 DNA reads TGCAGCGTTGAAGTCTCCGGGACAGACCCGTACGAGCAGTACTTC. This gives the protein CSVEVSGTDPYEQYF.

The V and J genes are TRBV27 and TRBJ2-5; no clear D. The germline gives CDR1 MNHEY, CDR2 SMNVEV (reference sequence). Trimming took off 5 bases at V and 2 bases at J, with 12 bases between the two ends. CDR3 length: 14 residues. This CDR3 is CASSRRLSQETQYF. The DNA of the CDR3 is TGTGCCAGCAGTCGACGCCTGTCGCAAGAGACCCAGTACTTC.

This chain links TRBV5-6 with TRBJ2-7; 8 bases are shared with TRBD2. V shed 4 bases and J 1 base; nucleotides not matched to a gene: 10. Germline loops: CDR1 SGHDT, CDR2 YYEEEE. The CDR3 has 16 residues. CDR3 region: CASSTGLERGSYEQYF. The CDR3 nucleotides read TGTGCCAGCAGCACCGGCCTTGAGCGGGGGTCCTACGAGCAGTACTTC.

This clone showed up just a few times. The V and J genes are TRBV2 and TRBJ2-7, with TRBD1 identical over 8 bases. Germline V CDR1 and CDR2: SNHLY, FYNNEI. The CDR3 is 14 amino acids. Germline trimming cut 7 bases from V and 4 bases from J; bases unmatched to any gene: 9. The CDR3 nucleotides read TGTGCCAGCAATAACAGGGGGGTCGGATACGAGCAGTACTTC. Translating gives CASNNRGVGYEQYF.

Worth noting for this clone: Different DNA sequences within this sample yield the same CDR3. The CDR3 protein is CASSSGSYNEQFF. The DNA for the CDR3 is TGCGCCAGCAGCTCAGGGTCCTACAATGAGCAGTTCTTC. V is TRBV5-1 and J is TRBJ2-1, with D perhaps TRBD1 (5 bases). The V gene lost 3 bases and the J gene lost 1 base, with 5 bases spanning the gap. The CDR3 has 13 amino acids. Germline CDR1 and CDR2: SGHRS and YFSETQ.

The V gene is TRBV6-2 or TRBV6-3, the J gene TRBJ1-3; 7 bases map to TRBD1. Losses at the gene ends were 5 bases for V and 2 bases for J; bases not matched to a gene: 6. The CDR3 totals 15 residues. The V gene's germline CDR1 is MNHEY and CDR2 SVGEGT. The DNA of the CDR3 is TGTGCCAGCAGTACCGGACAGGTCCCTGGAAACACCATATATTTT. Translating it yields CASSTGQVPGNTIYF.

A word on this clone: The sample has other DNA sequences that encode this CDR3 too. CDR3 loop: CAWSVGTDTQYF. CDR3 DNA: TGTGCCTGGAGTGTAGGGACAGATACGCAGTATTTT. The chain employs TRBV30 and TRBJ2-3; no firm D call. V was shortened by 0 bases and J by 3 bases, with 4 bases between the two germline ends. The CDR3 length is 12 residues. CDR1 is GTSNPN and CDR2 is SVGIG in the germline V gene (reference sequence).

V usage is TRBV5-6 and J usage is TRBJ1-2; D not certain. The V and J ends lost 0 bases and 7 bases respectively, with 4 bases between them. CDR3 size: 11 residues. The germline V gene has CDR1 SGHDT and CDR2 YYEEEE. In nucleotides, the CDR3 is TGTGCCAGCAGCTTGGGGGTTGGCTACACCTTC. Protein: CASSLGVGYTF. Filled out from reference TRBV5-6 and TRBJ1-2, the complete variable domain reads DAGVTQSPTHLIKTRGQQVTLRCSPKSGHDTVSWYQQALGQGPQFIFQYYEEEERQRGNFPDRFSGHQFPNYSSELNVNALLLGDSALYLCASSLGVGYTFGSGTRLTVV.

The chain links TRBV4-1 to TRBJ1-4, with TRBD1 matching 8 bases. CDR1 and CDR2 (germline): MGHRA, YSYEKL. The CDR3 is 16 amino acids. Trimming cost V 1 base and J 6 bases; bases outside gene matches: 7. The CDR3 protein is CASSQGKGTGDEKLFF. CDR3 in DNA: TGCGCCAGCAGCCAAGGAAAAGGGACAGGTGATGAAAAACTGTTTTTT.

This sequence joins TRBV5-8 and TRBJ2-3; TRBD1 or TRBD2 may be the D gene (5 bases each). Trimming pared 2 bases from V and 5 bases from J, leaving 15 bases between. Germline lookup yields CDR1 SGHTS and CDR2 YDEGEE. CDR3 size: 15 residues. The CDR3 DNA follows: TGTGCCAGCAGCTTTGAGTGGATGGGGGAAGATACGCAGTATTTT. It codes for CASSFEWMGEDTQYF.

J is TRBJ2-1 and V is TRBV29-1, with D possibly matching TRBD2 (6 bases). This CDR3 region has 13 residues. V was shortened by 4 bases and J by 4 bases, with 11 bases between the two germline ends. Germline lookup yields CDR1 SQVTM and CDR2 ANQGSEA. The CDR3 loop reads CSVVSGLYNEQFF. DNA of the CDR3: TGCAGCGTTGTTAGCGGCTTATACAATGAGCAGTTCTTC.

This clone has just a few counts. The chain carries TRBV30 and TRBJ2-1; D call uncertain. V was pared by 8 bases and J by 6 bases, with 8 bases between. The CDR3 extends over 10 amino acids. Per the germline V gene, CDR1 is GTSNPN and CDR2 is SVGIG (reference sequence). Written as DNA, the CDR3 is TGTGCCGGCCGCCGCAATGAGCAGTTCTTC. Its protein is CAGRRNEQFF.

The genes are TRBV24-1 and TRBJ1-1; perhaps TRBD1 as D (5 bases). Germline V gene data show CDR1 as KGHDR and CDR2 as SFDVKD. Trimming left V 3 bases short and J 7 bases short, with 8 bases between. This CDR3 region has 12 residues. CDR3 nucleotide sequence: TGTGCCACCAGTGATGAGCAGGGTGAAGCTTTCTTT. Residues: CATSDEQGEAFF.

The rearrangement joins TRBV4-1 to TRBJ2-1; 7 bases are shared with TRBD2. CDR1 and CDR2 (germline): MGHRA, YSYEKL. The CDR3 covers 15 residues. With V trimmed by 2 bases and J by 6 bases, 7 bases remained unmatched. CDR3 coding DNA: TGCGCCAGCAGCCAAACACCGACTAGCACCAATGAGCAGTTCTTC. Its protein product is CASSQTPTSTNEQFF.

The chain combines TRBV7-6 with TRBJ2-1, with TRBD2 matching 7 bases. CDR1 and CDR2 (germline): SGHVS, FNYEAQ. V lost 5 bases, J lost 3 bases, and 13 bases stayed unmatched. This CDR3 is 17 amino acids long. CDR3 region: CASSRTPAGEGYNEQFF. In DNA, the CDR3 is TGTGCCAGCAGCCGAACACCGGCGGGAGAGGGCTACAATGAGCAGTTCTTC.